Each of the 32 T cell receptor beta chains below was sequenced from the same sample in a study of cytomegalovirus exposure and HLA in healthy donors. Primers for the PCR totalled 60 Vbeta and 13 Jbeta. Produced via immunoSEQ multiplex PCR; TCRdb's table is partial and in-frame only. This sample has 110,000 to 150,000 clones, with 8.5% to 10% found just once. Sequencing was carried out using PBMCs. The receptors stem from a man aged 50-59 years in good health and CMV-seronegative.

The V and J genes are TRBV7-3 and TRBJ2-5, with 15 nucleotides matching TRBD2. From germline, CDR1 is SGHTA and CDR2 FQGTGA. V was pared by 5 bases and J by 5 bases, with 3 bases of the junction left unmatched. The length of the CDR3 is 15 residues. In DNA form, the CDR3 reads TGTGCCAGCAGCCCCGGGACTAGCGGGAGGGAGACCCAGTACTTC. It codes for CASSPGTSGRETQYF.

This clone has a handful of counts. The chain joins TRBV14 to TRBJ2-3; TRBD2 might be the D (6 bases). The CDR3 has 14 amino acids. V dropped 1 base and J dropped 4 bases, with 9 bases sitting between them. Germline CDR1 is SGHDN and CDR2 is FVKESK. CDR3 sequence reads: CASSQAGAADTQYF. CDR3 nucleotide sequence: TGTGCCAGCAGCCAAGCGGGAGCGGCAGATACGCAGTATTTT.

The chain links TRBV6-6 to TRBJ2-1; the match to TRBD2 covers 12 bases. Germline V gene lookup returns CDR1 MNHNY and CDR2 SVGAGI (reference sequence). This CDR3 is 15 amino acids long. V shed 5 bases and J 7 bases; nucleotides not matched to a gene: 6. Here the CDR3 DNA reads TGTGCCAGCAGTACCCTAGCGGGAGGGATTAATGAGCAGTTCTTC. Amino acids: CASSTLAGGINEQFF.

V is TRBV9 and J is TRBJ2-5; 7 bases line up with TRBD2. This CDR3 is built from 14 residues. The germline gives CDR1 SGDLS, CDR2 YYNGEE. With 0 bases clipped from V and 4 bases from J, the junction kept 3 bases outside the gene matches. The CDR3 DNA is TGTGCCAGCAGCGTAGGGGTAGCGGGAGAGACCCAGTACTTC. Its protein product is CASSVGVAGETQYF.

This clone came up a few times. The chain joins TRBV2 to TRBJ2-3, with 11 bases matching TRBD2. Germline CDR1 reads SNHLY; CDR2 reads FYNNEI. V shed 10 bases, J shed 4 bases, and the junction held 10 bases outside the gene matches. This CDR3 spans 15 amino acids. CDR3 DNA sequence: TGTGCCAAGGGAGCTAGCGGGAGGTCGTCAGATACGCAGTATTTT. Its protein is CAKGASGRSSDTQYF.

This clone was seen a single time. In DNA, the CDR3 is TGTGCCAGCAGCCCCGGACAGGGGATGACCTACAATGAGCAGTTCTTC. Translating gives CASSPGQGMTYNEQFF. This sequence joins TRBV14 and TRBJ2-1; 9 bases map to TRBD1. Germline lookup yields CDR1 SGHDN and CDR2 FVKESK. The CDR3 has 16 amino acids. V lost 4 bases and J lost 2; bases outside the gene matches: 6.

This clone turned up a few times. The chain carries TRBV6-6 and TRBJ2-7, with 7 nucleotides matching TRBD2. Germline CDR1 and CDR2: MNHNY and SVGAGI (reference sequence). V trimming: 5 bases; J trimming: 13 bases; junction bases outside the gene matches: 11. The CDR3 has 12 residues. This chain's CDR3 is CASSRQGGGGYF. The CDR3, as DNA: TGTGCCAGCAGTCGCCAGGGCGGGGGAGGATACTTC.

In this sample, this clone turned up a few times. CDR3 residues: CAWSSAGGPQPQHF. CDR3 in DNA: TGTGCCTGGAGTTCCGCCGGCGGGCCTCAGCCCCAGCATTTT. The V call is TRBV30, the J call TRBJ1-5; D call uncertain. Per germline, CDR1 GTSNPN and CDR2 SVGIG (reference sequence). Trimming took off 2 bases at V and 6 bases at J, with 14 bases between the two ends. There are 14 residues in the CDR3.

CDR3 in amino acids: CASSRSSGNTIYF. The CDR3 DNA sequence: TGTGCCAGCAGTAGGAGCTCTGGAAACACCATATATTTT. This sequence joins TRBV28 and TRBJ1-3, with D unresolved. V shed 5 bases and J shed 0 bases, with 5 bases lying between them. The CDR3 length is 13 residues. Germline V lookup: CDR1 MDHEN, CDR2 SYDVKM.

Comments on this clone: Sequence at one end of the junction differs from germline and may be a read error. CDR3 loop: CASSIGTSLIF. The CDR3 bases are TGCGCCAGCAGTATCGGGACTAGTCTGATCTTC. This chain uses TRBV5-1 with TRBJ2-1; 8 bases line up with TRBD2. The CDR3 consists of 11 residues. In germline, CDR1 is SGHRS, CDR2 YFSETQ. The complete variable domain, with remaining parts taken from reference TRBV5-1 and TRBJ2-1, reads KAGVTQTPRYLIKTRGQQVTLSCSPISGHRSVSWYQQTPGQGLQFLFEYFSETQRNKGNFPGRFSGRQFSNSRSEMNVSTLELGDSALYLCASSIGTSLIFGPGTRLTVL.

This clone was seen more than once but under ten times. The chain joins TRBV30 to TRBJ2-1, with TRBD2 identical over 7 bases. Germline V gives CDR1 GTSNPN, CDR2 SVGIG (reference sequence). CDR3 length: 15 amino acids. Unmatched junction bases numbered 6, after V lost 0 bases and J lost 4 bases. This chain's CDR3 is CAWSVGSGPYNEQFF. Written as DNA, the CDR3 is TGTGCCTGGAGTGTCGGTAGCGGGCCATACAATGAGCAGTTCTTC. The variable domain in full, with the rest retrieved from reference TRBV30 and TRBJ2-1, is SQTIHQWPATLVQPVGSPLSLECTVEGTSNPNLYWYRQAAGRGLQLLFYSVGIGQISSEVPQNLSASRPQDRQFILSSKKLLLSDSGFYLCAWSVGSGPYNEQFFGPGTRLTVL.

The rearrangement uses TRBV6-6 and TRBJ2-7; tentatively, D is TRBD2 (5 bases). The germline gives CDR1 MNHNY, CDR2 SVGAGI (reference sequence). The CDR3 extends over 14 amino acids. V lost 2 bases and J lost 2, with 10 bases in between. CDR3 in DNA: TGTGCCAGCAGTTACGAGGGTTCCACCTACGAGCAGTACTTC. Translation gives CASSYEGSTYEQYF.

This clone was seen a few times. V and J are TRBV27 and TRBJ1-5; D may be TRBD1 (6 bases). Per germline, CDR1 MNHEY and CDR2 SMNVEV (reference sequence). The CDR3 is made up of 15 amino acids. With 4 bases removed from V and 2 bases from J, the gap between germline ends came to 12 bases. The CDR3 region has the DNA TGTGCCAGCAGTTCCTACAGGGTCGGCAATCAGCCCCAGCATTTT. The encoded protein is CASSSYRVGNQPQHF.

The CDR3, as DNA: TGTGCCAGCAGCCAAGTCGCGGGAGCATACTACAATGAGCAGTTCTTC. Encoded protein: CASSQVAGAYYNEQFF. The chain recombines TRBV4-2 with TRBJ2-1; 7 bases align to TRBD2. Germline V gene lookup returns CDR1 LGHNA and CDR2 YNFKEQ. The length of the CDR3 is 16 residues. The trim removed 1 base at V and 3 bases at J, leaving 6 bases unmatched.

This clone came up a few times. The V call is TRBV2, the J call TRBJ2-7; 8 bases are shared with TRBD2. The CDR3 runs to 14 residues. Germline assignment: CDR1 SNHLY and CDR2 FYNNEI. V trimming: 3 bases; J trimming: 4 bases; junction bases outside the gene matches: 5. The CDR3 DNA reads as TGTGCCAGCAGTGAGAATAGCGGGATGTACGAGCAGTACTTC. This sequence encodes CASSENSGMYEQYF.

The J gene is TRBJ2-1, the V gene TRBV11-3, with D possibly being TRBD1 (6 bases). Germline V lookup: CDR1 SGHNT, CDR2 YENEEA. V lost 2 bases and J lost 3, with 14 bases in between. The CDR3 extends over 16 amino acids. The CDR3: CASSLRSGDNYNEQFF. DNA of the CDR3: TGTGCCAGCAGCTTAAGGTCCGGGGACAACTACAATGAGCAGTTCTTC.

This clone was counted only a few times. The chain uses TRBV15 and TRBJ2-7; 10 positions agree with TRBD1. Trimming cost V 3 bases and J 1 base; bases outside gene matches: 12. The CDR3 runs 18 residues. CDR1 LNHNV and CDR2 YYDKDF come from the germline V gene (reference sequence). The CDR3 nucleotides read TGTGCCACCAGCAGTCCCGGGCAAGGGACAGGGGCATCCTACGAGCAGTACTTC. It yields the protein CATSSPGQGTGASYEQYF. The full variable domain, completed using reference TRBV15 and TRBJ2-7, is DAMVIQNPRYQVTQFGKPVTLSCSQTLNHNVMYWYQQKSSQAPKLLFHYYDKDFNNEADTPDNFQSRRPNTSFCFLDIRSPGLGDTAMYLCATSSPGQGTGASYEQYFGPGTRLTVT.

The table lists this clone with a few counts. J is TRBJ2-1 and V is TRBV6-5, with D perhaps TRBD1 (6 bases). The length of the CDR3 is 13 residues. The ends were cut back, 5 bases at V and 8 bases at J, with 13 bases in the middle. Germline CDR1 and CDR2: MNHEY and SVGAGI. CDR3 region: CASSNRVVHEQFF. CDR3 DNA sequence: TGTGCCAGCAGTAACAGGGTAGTACATGAGCAGTTCTTC.

This sequence joins TRBV7-3 and TRBJ2-3; 7 bases are a match to TRBD1. J gave up 4 bases and V 4 bases, and 2 bases lay outside the gene matches. Germline CDR1 SGHTA, CDR2 FQGTGA. The CDR3 sequence is 13 residues long. The chain's CDR3 is CASSSGQADTQYF. The CDR3 DNA reads TGTGCCAGCAGCTCCGGACAGGCAGATACGCAGTATTTT.

There are a few counts of this clone. The rearrangement links TRBV5-1 to TRBJ1-2; tentative D call: TRBD1 (5 bases). V lost 4 bases and J 0 bases, leaving 16 bases between the germline ends. The germline CDR1 and CDR2 sequences are SGHRS and YFSETQ. This CDR3 spans 16 amino acids. This CDR3 reads CASSLGWQGTNYGYTF. CDR3 in DNA: TGCGCCAGCAGCCTTGGTTGGCAGGGAACTAACTATGGCTACACCTTC.

This rearrangement joins TRBV7-8 to TRBJ1-5; D possibly corresponds to TRBD1 (5 bases). Trimming removed 3 bases from V and 3 bases from J, with 12 bases in between. This CDR3 is 15 amino acids long. Germline loops: CDR1 SGHVS, CDR2 FQNEAQ. Written as DNA, the CDR3 is TGTGCCAGCAGCTTGGATGACAGTTTCAATCAGCCCCAGCATTTT. Amino acid sequence: CASSLDDSFNQPQHF.

This clone was detected only a few times. The V call is TRBV7-3, the J call TRBJ1-3; 7 bases agree with TRBD1. The CDR3 length is 16 residues. Germline V gene lookup returns CDR1 SGHTA and CDR2 FQGTGA. V was pared by 2 bases and J by 0 bases, with 4 bases of the junction left unmatched. The CDR3 is CASSLQGQVSGNTIYF. CDR3 nucleotide sequence: TGTGCCAGCAGCTTACAAGGACAGGTCTCTGGAAACACCATATATTTT. Supplemented by reference TRBV7-3 and TRBJ1-3, the full variable domain reads GAGVSQTPSNKVTEKGKYVELRCDPISGHTALYWYRQSLGQGPEFLIYFQGTGAADDSGLPNDRFFAVRPEGSVSTLKIQRTERGDSAVYLCASSLQGQVSGNTIYFGEGSWLTVV.

This clone was counted only a few times. CDR3 protein: CASSYGVDEQFF. In DNA form, the CDR3 reads TGTGCCAGCAGCTACGGAGTGGATGAGCAGTTCTTC. This chain uses TRBV5-6 with TRBJ2-1; no firm D call. V lost 3 bases to trimming and J lost 8 bases, with 9 bases between them. The CDR3 is 12 amino acids. The V gene's germline CDR1 is SGHDT and CDR2 YYEEEE.

This clone appeared a few times. The rearrangement joins TRBV15 to TRBJ1-6; 7 bases are shared with TRBD1. V gave up 1 base and J gave up 6 bases; unmatched junction bases: 12. From germline, CDR1 is LNHNV and CDR2 YYDKDF (reference sequence). The CDR3 runs 18 residues. CDR3 loop: CATSRGGQFLRGNSPLHF. In DNA, the CDR3 is TGTGCCACCAGCAGAGGGGGACAGTTCCTGAGAGGTAATTCACCCCTCCACTTT.

The gene calls are TRBV5-4 and TRBJ2-5, with D perhaps matching TRBD2 (6 bases). V was cut by 0 bases and J by 5 bases, with 8 bases left in between. CDR3 length: 13 amino acids. CDR1 is SGHNT and CDR2 is YYREEE in the germline V gene (reference sequence). CDR3 DNA sequence: TGTGCCAGCAGCTTGGATGGGGGGGAGACCCAGTACTTC. Its protein product is CASSLDGGETQYF.

The chain has TRBV29-1 and TRBJ2-7; the D gene is possibly TRBD1 (5 bases). This CDR3 has 12 amino acids. Germline V CDR1 and CDR2: SQVTM, ANQGSEA. Trimming shortened V by 6 bases and J by 3 bases, and 12 bases separated the two germline ends. The CDR3 spells CSVRLRGYEQYF. The CDR3 DNA is TGCAGCGTCCGCCTAAGGGGCTACGAGCAGTACTTC.

This clone was picked up a small number of times. The rearrangement joins TRBV5-1 to TRBJ2-3, with 16 bases aligning to TRBD2. This CDR3 is built from 16 residues. Trimming at V came to 4 bases and at J to 5 bases, leaving 4 bases not matched to a gene. CDR1 and CDR2 from the germline V gene are SGHRS and YFSETQ. The DNA of the CDR3 is TGCGCCAGCAGCCCGGGACTAGCGGGAGGGCTAGATACGCAGTATTTT. Its translation is CASSPGLAGGLDTQYF. The full variable domain, with the rest looked up from reference TRBV5-1 and TRBJ2-3, is KAGVTQTPRYLIKTRGQQVTLSCSPISGHRSVSWYQQTPGQGLQFLFEYFSETQRNKGNFPGRFSGRQFSNSRSEMNVSTLELGDSALYLCASSPGLAGGLDTQYFGPGTRLTVL.

The CDR3 nucleotides read TGTGCCAGCAGCCGTAAAGGGACTAGTTCCTACGAGCAGTACTTC. Translation gives CASSRKGTSSYEQYF. The rearrangement uses TRBV27 and TRBJ2-7, with TRBD2 matching over 8 bases. The CDR3 is made up of 15 amino acids. Per germline, CDR1 MNHEY and CDR2 SMNVEV (reference sequence). Trimming cost V 6 bases and J 1 base; bases outside gene matches: 8.

In its sample, this clone was seen a few times. Other nucleotide sequences from this sample produce the same CDR3. This chain links TRBV21-1 with TRBJ1-2; TRBD1 reflects the table's D call only, with no check against the DNA. TRBV21-1 is a documented pseudogene. The CDR3 contains 17 residues. The CDR3 nucleotides read TGTGCCAGCAGCAAAGTGTCAGGGGTGAAAGAAGACTATGGCTACACCTTC. This gives the protein CASSKVSGVKEDYGYTF.

This rearrangement joins TRBV13 to TRBJ1-1; 8 bases are shared with TRBD1. Germline V gives CDR1 PRHDT, CDR2 FYEKMQ (reference sequence). With 0 bases clipped from V and 0 bases from J, the junction kept 6 bases outside the gene matches. This CDR3 comprises 17 residues. The CDR3 region is CASSLGRGRDMNTEAFF. The CDR3 DNA reads TGTGCCAGCAGCTTAGGCAGGGGGCGGGACATGAACACTGAAGCTTTCTTT.

The table lists this clone with a few counts. The rearrangement links TRBV7-2 to TRBJ1-5; a possible D gene is TRBD1 (6 bases). The germline V gene has CDR1 SGHTA and CDR2 FQGNSA. The CDR3 is 16 residues long. Deletions cut 0 bases from V and 5 bases from J, with 14 bases between. This chain's CDR3 is CASSLAPKAGDQPQHF. The CDR3 DNA reads as TGTGCCAGCAGCTTAGCCCCCAAGGCAGGGGATCAGCCCCAGCATTTT.

The J gene is TRBJ1-6, the V gene TRBV18; 7 bases match TRBD1. The ends lost 8 bases at V and 5 bases at J; junction bases unmatched: 6. Germline V gene sequence: CDR1 KGHSH, CDR2 LQKENI. This CDR3 has 14 amino acids. CDR3 region: CASARDSHNSPLHF. The CDR3 nucleotides are TGTGCCAGCGCGAGGGACAGTCATAATTCACCCCTCCACTTT.